This TCR beta chain was recorded in a study of CD8+CD57+ T cells in acquired aplastic anemia. Study overall: Average DNA yield from sorted CD4+ and CD8+ cells was about 3.2 ug. Healthy donor CD4+ cell samples had a mean of around 10 million reads. Overall study results and limits: Patients shared approximately 30 CD8+ CDR3 sequences with controls. With respect to CD8+ Simpson's diversity, patients and controls did not differ significantly.

Note on this clonotype: Its cognate antigen is unknown.

Germline V lookup: CDR1 SGHRS, CDR2 YFSETQ. This CDR3 comprises 14 residues. Unmatched junction bases numbered 5, after V lost 3 bases and J lost 4 bases. The use of genomic DNA as template underpinned the TCR beta VDJ and CDR3 profiling. TCRdb reprocessed the reads with MiXCR, giving one entry per CDR3 protein. This table has more than 150,000 distinct CDR3 sequences, 45% to 50% appearing once. Specimen: sorted CD4+, CD8+, or CD8+CD57+ T cells (not recorded which) from PBMCs. The chain uses TRBV5-1 and TRBJ2-7, with 9 bases matching TRBD1. This TCR derives from a human donor in good health. As DNA, the CDR3 is TGCGCCAGCAGCTATGGACAGGGGTTTTACGAGCAGTACTTC. Translated: CASSYGQGFYEQYF. Complete variable domain (other parts from reference TRBV5-1 and TRBJ2-7): KAGVTQTPRYLIKTRGQQVTLSCSPISGHRSVSWYQQTPGQGLQFLFEYFSETQRNKGNFPGRFSGRQFSNSRSEMNVSTLELGDSALYLCASSYGQGFYEQYFGPGTRLTVT.